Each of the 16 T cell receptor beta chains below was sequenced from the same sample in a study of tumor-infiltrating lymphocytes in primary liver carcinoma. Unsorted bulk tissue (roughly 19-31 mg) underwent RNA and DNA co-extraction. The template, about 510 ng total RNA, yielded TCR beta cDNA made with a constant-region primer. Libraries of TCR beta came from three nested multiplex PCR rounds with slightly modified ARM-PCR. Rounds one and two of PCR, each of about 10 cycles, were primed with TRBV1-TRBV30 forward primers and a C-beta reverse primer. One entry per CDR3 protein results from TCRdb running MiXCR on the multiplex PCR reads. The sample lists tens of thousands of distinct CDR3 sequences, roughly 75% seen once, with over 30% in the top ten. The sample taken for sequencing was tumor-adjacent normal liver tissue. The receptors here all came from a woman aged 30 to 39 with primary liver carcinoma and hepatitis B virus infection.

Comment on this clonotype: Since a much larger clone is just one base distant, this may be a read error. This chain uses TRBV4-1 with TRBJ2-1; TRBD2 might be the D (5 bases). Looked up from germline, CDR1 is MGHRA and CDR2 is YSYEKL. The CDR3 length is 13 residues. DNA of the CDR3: TGCGCCTGCAGCCAGGACTTTTACAATGAGCAGTTCTTC. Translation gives CACSQDFYNEQFF.

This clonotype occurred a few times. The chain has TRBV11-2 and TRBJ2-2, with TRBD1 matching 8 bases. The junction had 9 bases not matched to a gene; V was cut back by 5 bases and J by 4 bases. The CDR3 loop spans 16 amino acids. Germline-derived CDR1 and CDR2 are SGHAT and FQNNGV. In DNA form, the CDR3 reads TGTGCCAGCAGCCTCCCCCGGGACAGGAGCACCGGGGAGCTGTTTTTT. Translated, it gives CASSLPRDRSTGELFF.

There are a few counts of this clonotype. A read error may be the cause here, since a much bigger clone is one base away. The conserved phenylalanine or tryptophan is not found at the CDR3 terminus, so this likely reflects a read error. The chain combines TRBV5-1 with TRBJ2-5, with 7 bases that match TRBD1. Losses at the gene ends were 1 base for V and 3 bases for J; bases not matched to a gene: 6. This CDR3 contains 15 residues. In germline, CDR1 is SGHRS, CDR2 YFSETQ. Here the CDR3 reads CASSLWGRGKETQYS. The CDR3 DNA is TGCGCCAGCAGCTTGTGGGGCAGGGGGAAAGAGACCCAGTACTCC.

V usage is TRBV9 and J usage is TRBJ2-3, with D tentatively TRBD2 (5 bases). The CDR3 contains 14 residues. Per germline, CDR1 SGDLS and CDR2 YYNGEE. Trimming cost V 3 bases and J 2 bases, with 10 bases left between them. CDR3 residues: CASSARGFTDTQYF. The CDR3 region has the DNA TGTGCCAGCAGCGCTCGAGGGTTCACAGATACGCAGTATTTT. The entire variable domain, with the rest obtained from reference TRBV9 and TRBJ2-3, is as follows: DSGVTQTPKHLITATGQRVTLRCSPRSGDLSVYWYQQSLDQGLQFLIQYYNGEERAKGNILERFSAQQFPDLHSELNLSSLELGDSALYFCASSARGFTDTQYFGPGTRLTVL.

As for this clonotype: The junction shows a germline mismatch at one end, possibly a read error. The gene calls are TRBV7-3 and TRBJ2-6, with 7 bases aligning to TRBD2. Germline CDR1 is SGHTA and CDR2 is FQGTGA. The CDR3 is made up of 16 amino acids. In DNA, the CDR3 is TGTGCCAGCAGCTTAAGGGGGGGGTCCGGGCCCAACGTCCTGACCTTC. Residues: CASSLRGGSGPNVLTF.

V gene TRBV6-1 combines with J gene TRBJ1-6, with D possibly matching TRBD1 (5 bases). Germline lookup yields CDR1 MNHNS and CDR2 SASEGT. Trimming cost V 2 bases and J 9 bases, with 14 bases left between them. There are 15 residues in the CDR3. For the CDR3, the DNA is TGTGCCAGCAGTGAACAGGGCCGTAGCGGTTCACCCCTCCACTTT. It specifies CASSEQGRSGSPLHF.

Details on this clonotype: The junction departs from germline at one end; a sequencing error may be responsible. The CDR3 reads CASGLWSKQFF. In DNA form, the CDR3 reads TGTGCCAGCGGCTTGTGGAGTAAGCAGTTCTTC. The rearrangement uses TRBV5-5 and TRBJ2-1; no clear D gene. The germline CDR1 and CDR2 sequences are SGHKS and YYEKEE (reference sequence). The CDR3 sequence is 11 residues long.

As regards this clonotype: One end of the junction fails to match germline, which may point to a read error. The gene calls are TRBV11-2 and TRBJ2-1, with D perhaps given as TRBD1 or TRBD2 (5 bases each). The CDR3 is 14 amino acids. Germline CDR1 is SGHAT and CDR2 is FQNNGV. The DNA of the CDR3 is TGTGCCAGTAGTCTCGAGGGGACGTGGAATGAGCAGATCTTC. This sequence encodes CASSLEGTWNEQIF.

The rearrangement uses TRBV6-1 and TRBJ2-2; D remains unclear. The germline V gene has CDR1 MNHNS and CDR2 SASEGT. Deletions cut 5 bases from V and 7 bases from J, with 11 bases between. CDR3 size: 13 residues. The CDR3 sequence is CASSPKTYGELFF. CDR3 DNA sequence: TGTGCCAGCAGTCCTAAAACTTACGGGGAGCTGTTTTTT.

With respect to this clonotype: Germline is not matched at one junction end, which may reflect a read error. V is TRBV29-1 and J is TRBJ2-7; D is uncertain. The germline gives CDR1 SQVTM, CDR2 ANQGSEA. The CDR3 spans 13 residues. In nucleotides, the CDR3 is TGCGGCGTTGTCACGCCGAAGGCCTACGAGCAGTACTTC. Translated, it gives CGVVTPKAYEQYF.

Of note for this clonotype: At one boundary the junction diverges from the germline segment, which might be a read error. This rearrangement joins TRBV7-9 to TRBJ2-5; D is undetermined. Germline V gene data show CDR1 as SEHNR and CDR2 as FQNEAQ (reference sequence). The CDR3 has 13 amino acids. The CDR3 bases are TGTGCCAGTAGCCCGTCCCCGGCGGAGACCCGGTACTTC. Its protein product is CASSPSPAETRYF.

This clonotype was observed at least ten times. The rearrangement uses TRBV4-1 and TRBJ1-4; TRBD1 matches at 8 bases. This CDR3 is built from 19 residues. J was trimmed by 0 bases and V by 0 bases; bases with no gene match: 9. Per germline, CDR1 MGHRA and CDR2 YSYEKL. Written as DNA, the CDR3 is TGCGCCAGCAGCCAAGACTTTACAGGGGGGAAAGCAACTAATGAAAAACTGTTTTTT. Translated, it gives CASSQDFTGGKATNEKLFF.

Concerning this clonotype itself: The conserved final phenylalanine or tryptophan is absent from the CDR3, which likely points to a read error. The CDR3 sequence is CASRESDRVQPQHS. For the CDR3, the DNA is TGCGCCAGCCGTGAGTCCGACAGGGTTCAGCCCCAGCATTCT. V usage is TRBV10-2 and J usage is TRBJ1-5; 7 bases line up with TRBD1. CDR3 size: 14 residues. Germline V gene lookup returns CDR1 WSHSY and CDR2 SAAADI.

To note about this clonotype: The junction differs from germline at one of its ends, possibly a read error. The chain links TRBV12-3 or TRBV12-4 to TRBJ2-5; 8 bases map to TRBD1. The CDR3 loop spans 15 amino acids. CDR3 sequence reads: CASSLRDRPGETQNF. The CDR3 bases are TGTGCCAGCAGTTTGAGGGACAGGCCCGGGGAGACCCAGAACTTC.

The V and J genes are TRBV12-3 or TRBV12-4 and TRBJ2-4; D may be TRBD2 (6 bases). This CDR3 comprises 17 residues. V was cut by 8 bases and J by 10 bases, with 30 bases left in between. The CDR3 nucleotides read TGTGCCAGCTCGGTCCCCGGGCGGGACCTAGCCAAACATATTCAGTACTTC. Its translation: CASSVPGRDLAKHIQYF.

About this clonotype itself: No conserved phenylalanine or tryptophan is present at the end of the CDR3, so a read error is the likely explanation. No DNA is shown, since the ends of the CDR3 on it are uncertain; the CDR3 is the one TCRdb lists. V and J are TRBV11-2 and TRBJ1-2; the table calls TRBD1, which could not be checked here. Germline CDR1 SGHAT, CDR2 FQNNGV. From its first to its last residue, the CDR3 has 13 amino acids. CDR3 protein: CASTQGGGGGFTL.